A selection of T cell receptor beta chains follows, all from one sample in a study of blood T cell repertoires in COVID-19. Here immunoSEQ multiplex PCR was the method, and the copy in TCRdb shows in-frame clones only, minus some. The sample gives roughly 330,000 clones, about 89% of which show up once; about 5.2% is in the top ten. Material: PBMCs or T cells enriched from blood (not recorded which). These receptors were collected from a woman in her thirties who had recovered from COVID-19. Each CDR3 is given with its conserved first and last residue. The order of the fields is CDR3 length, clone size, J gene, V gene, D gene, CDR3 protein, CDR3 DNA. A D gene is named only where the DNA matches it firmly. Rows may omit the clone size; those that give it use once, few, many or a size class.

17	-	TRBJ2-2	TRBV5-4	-	CASSLVGGQSYTGELFF	TGTGCCAGCAGCTTGGTTGGAGGACAGTCCTACACCGGGGAGCTGTTTTTT
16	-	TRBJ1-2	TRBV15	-	CATSRDRWADPYGYTF	TGTGCCACCAGCAGAGATCGGTGGGCAGACCCCTATGGCTACACCTTC
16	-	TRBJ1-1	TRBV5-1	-	CASSVQGSSMNTEAFF	TGCGCCAGCAGCGTACAGGGTTCCAGTATGAACACTGAAGCTTTCTTT
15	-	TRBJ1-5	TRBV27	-	CASSLSGQSNQPQHF	TGTGCCAGCAGTTTATCCGGACAGAGCAATCAGCCCCAGCATTTT
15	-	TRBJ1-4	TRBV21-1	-	CASSKVTAINEKLFF	TGTGCCAGCAGCAAAGTAACAGCTATAAATGAAAAACTGTTTTTT
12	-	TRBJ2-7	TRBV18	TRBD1	CASSPQGAEQYF	TGTGCCAGCTCACCCCAGGGGGCCGAGCAGTACTTC
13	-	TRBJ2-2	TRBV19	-	CASSHAGSGELFF	TGTGCCAGTAGTCATGCGGGGTCCGGGGAGCTGTTTTTT
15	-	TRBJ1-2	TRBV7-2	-	CASSPGWSGRYGYTF	TGTGCCAGCAGCCCCGGGTGGTCGGGTCGCTATGGCTACACCTTC
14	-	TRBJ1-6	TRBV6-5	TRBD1	CASSSTGGDSPLHF	TGTGCCAGCAGTTCTACAGGGGGTGACTCACCCCTCCACTTT
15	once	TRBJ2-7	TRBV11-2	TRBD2	CASSFRGGLAYEQYF	TGTGCCAGCAGCTTTCGCGGGGGGTTGGCGTACGAGCAGTACTTC
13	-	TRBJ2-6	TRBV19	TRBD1	CASSMNRDSVLTF	TGTGCCAGTAGTATGAACAGGGACAGCGTCCTGACTTTC
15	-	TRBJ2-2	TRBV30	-	CAWTQAGYGTGELFF	TGTGCCTGGACCCAAGCCGGGTACGGGACCGGGGAGCTGTTTTTT
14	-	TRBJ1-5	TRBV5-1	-	CASSATGSNQPQHF	TGCGCCAGCAGCGCTACCGGGAGCAATCAGCCCCAGCATTTT
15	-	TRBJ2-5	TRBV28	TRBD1	CASSFFGTEQETQYF	TGTGCCAGCAGTTTTTTCGGGACAGAACAAGAGACCCAGTACTTC
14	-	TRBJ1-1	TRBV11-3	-	CASSLEGGGTEAFF	TGTGCCAGCAGCTTAGAAGGGGGGGGCACTGAAGCTTTCTTT
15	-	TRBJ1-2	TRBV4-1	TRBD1	CASSQETGEFYGYTF	TGCGCCAGCAGCCAAGAAACAGGGGAGTTCTATGGCTACACCTTC
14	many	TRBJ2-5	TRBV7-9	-	CASSRTAYQETQYF	TGTGCCAGCAGCCGGACAGCGTACCAAGAGACCCAGTACTTC
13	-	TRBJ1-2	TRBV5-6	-	CASLPWTSYGYTF	TGTGCCAGCCTCCCATGGACAAGCTATGGCTACACCTTC
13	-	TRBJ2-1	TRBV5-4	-	CASSFRDYNEQFF	TGTGCCAGCAGCTTCCGGGACTACAATGAGCAGTTCTTC
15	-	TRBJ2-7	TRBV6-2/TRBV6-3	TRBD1	CASSFIPGQGYEQYF	TGTGCCAGCAGTTTCATCCCGGGACAGGGGTACGAGCAGTACTTC
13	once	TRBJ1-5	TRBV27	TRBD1	CASSRDRYQPQHF	TGTGCCAGCAGCCGGGACAGATATCAGCCCCAGCATTTT
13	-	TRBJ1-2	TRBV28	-	CASSYQGHYGYTF	TGTGCCAGCAGTTACCAGGGGCACTATGGCTACACCTTC